Listed below are T cell receptor beta chains from one sample, sequenced in a study of T cell clones after liver transplantation. Assay used: immunoSEQ multiplex PCR; TCRdb lists only in-frame clones, some missing. The table records 20,000 to 25,000 clones, 85% to 95% of them present only once. This material consisted of CD8+ T cells from blood, taken about 26 months after liver transplant. The source of these receptors is a human patient who received a liver transplant. The graft donor may have given rise to some T cells. Both conserved end residues are part of each CDR3. A D gene is named only where the DNA matches it firmly. Rows may omit the clone size; those that give it use once, few, many or a size class.

d_call	clone_size	v_call	j_call	cdr3_length	cdr3_aa	cdr3_nt
TRBD2	NA	TRBV6-1	TRBJ2-7	17	CASSEGSGLAGPYEQYF	TGTGCCAGCAGTGAAGGCTCGGGACTAGCGGGACCCTACGAGCAGTACTTC
NA	NA	TRBV19	TRBJ2-3	15	CASSMEGDLTDTQYF	TGTGCCAGTAGTATGGAAGGGGATCTAACAGATACGCAGTATTTT
NA	NA	TRBV7-9	TRBJ2-3	16	CASSPRAGPSTDTQYF	TGTGCCAGCAGCCCCCGGGCGGGCCCTAGCACAGATACGCAGTATTTT
NA	NA	TRBV11-3	TRBJ2-7	13	CASSLRVFYEQYF	TGTGCCAGCAGCTTAAGGGTCTTCTACGAGCAGTACTTC
TRBD1	large	TRBV7-9	TRBJ1-5	15	CASSPTGAGDQPQHF	TGTGCCAGCAGCCCTACAGGGGCGGGGGATCAGCCCCAGCATTTT
TRBD1	NA	TRBV4-1	TRBJ2-1	16	CASSQSSLTGVYEQFF	TGCGCCAGCAGCCAATCCTCGCTGACAGGGGTGTATGAGCAGTTCTTC
NA	once	TRBV4-3	TRBJ2-7	16	CASSQVSGSGSYEQYF	TGCGCCAGCAGCCAAGTCTCGGGGTCCGGCTCCTACGAGCAGTACTTC
NA	NA	TRBV7-3	TRBJ2-7	17	CASSLKPRYPSSYEQYF	TGTGCCAGCAGCTTAAAACCCCGTTACCCCAGCTCCTACGAGCAGTACTTC
NA	once	TRBV9	TRBJ1-1	12	CASSVGDTEAFF	TGTGCCAGCAGCGTAGGGGACACTGAAGCTTTCTTT
NA	NA	TRBV10-2	TRBJ2-7	14	CASSDASAPYEQYF	TGCGCCAGCAGTGACGCGTCGGCACCCTACGAGCAGTACTTC
TRBD2	NA	TRBV18	TRBJ2-3	17	CASSPSTSLRRRDTQYF	TGTGCCAGCTCACCGTCGACTAGCCTCCGAAGAAGAGATACGCAGTATTTT
TRBD1	NA	TRBV4-3	TRBJ2-2	14	CASSPDRGTGELFF	TGCGCCAGCAGCCCCGACAGGGGGACCGGGGAGCTGTTTTTT
NA	NA	TRBV7-8	TRBJ1-5	14	CASSLRRGNQPQHF	TGTGCCAGCAGCTTACGTAGGGGCAATCAGCCCCAGCATTTT
TRBD1	once	TRBV14	TRBJ2-5	15	CASSLGVGGEETQYF	TGTGCCAGCAGCCTTGGAGTAGGGGGCGAAGAGACCCAGTACTTC
NA	NA	TRBV19	TRBJ1-4	12	CASSIEHEKLFF	TGTGCCAGTAGTATAGAACATGAAAAACTGTTTTTT
TRBD1	NA	TRBV7-9	TRBJ2-7	16	CASSTTHGQGLYEQYF	TGTGCCAGCAGCACCACTCACGGACAGGGACTCTACGAGCAGTACTTC
TRBD2	NA	TRBV5-4	TRBJ2-1	16	CASSTLAGVFGNEQFF	TGTGCCAGCAGCACTTTAGCGGGAGTATTTGGGAATGAGCAGTTCTTC
NA	NA	TRBV19	TRBJ2-4	13	CASSKSYSNIQYF	TGTGCCAGTAGCAAAAGTTACAGCAACATTCAGTACTTC
NA	NA	TRBV13	TRBJ2-7	13	CASSLRETYEQYF	TGTGCCAGCAGCCTCCGGGAGACCTACGAGCAGTACTTC
NA	once	TRBV4-1	TRBJ1-2	14	CASSQDSETYGYTF	TGCGCCAGCAGCCAAGATAGCGAGACCTATGGCTACACCTTC
NA	once	TRBV19	TRBJ1-3	19	CASRGVGGRQASSGNTIYF	TGTGCCAGTAGAGGGGTCGGTGGGCGACAAGCAAGCTCTGGAAACACCATATATTTT
NA	NA	TRBV11-3	TRBJ2-7	14	CASSLLDGANEQYF	TGTGCCAGCAGCTTATTGGACGGTGCCAACGAGCAGTACTTC
NA	NA	TRBV27	TRBJ2-3	14	CASSWGAFTDTQYF	TGTGCCAGCAGCTGGGGGGCTTTCACAGATACGCAGTATTTT
NA	NA	TRBV28	TRBJ2-5	11	CASSLVGTQYF	TGTGCCAGCAGTTTGGTTGGCACCCAGTACTTC
NA	NA	TRBV4-1	TRBJ2-7	13	CASSQWENYEQYF	TGCGCCAGCAGCCAATGGGAGAACTACGAGCAGTACTTC
NA	NA	TRBV23-1	TRBJ1-5	16	CASSQSMTENNQPQHF	TGCGCCAGCAGTCAATCGATGACGGAGAACAATCAGCCCCAGCATTTT
TRBD1	NA	TRBV4-3	TRBJ2-2	17	CASSQDDRGLDTGELFF	TGCGCCAGCAGCCAAGACGACAGGGGGCTCGACACCGGGGAGCTGTTTTTT
NA	NA	TRBV29-1	TRBJ2-7	14	CSVEDRVGSYEQYF	TGCAGCGTTGAAGACAGGGTTGGGTCCTACGAGCAGTACTTC
NA	once	TRBV5-8	TRBJ2-7	13	CASSFSGIYEQYF	TGTGCCAGCAGCTTCTCCGGGATCTACGAGCAGTACTTC
NA	NA	TRBV27	TRBJ2-7	15	CASSFSAAGAYEQYF	TGTGCCAGCAGTTTTTCAGCCGCCGGCGCCTACGAGCAGTACTTC
NA	NA	TRBV2	TRBJ2-7	15	CASSEVRGASYEQYF	TGTGCCAGCAGTGAAGTCAGGGGTGCCTCCTACGAGCAGTACTTC
NA	NA	TRBV13	TRBJ2-7	12	CASSSRVGEQYF	TGTGCCAGCAGCTCCAGGGTTGGCGAGCAGTACTTC
TRBD2	NA	TRBV27	TRBJ2-1	14	CASSISGSWGEQFF	TGTGCCAGCAGTATTAGCGGGAGTTGGGGTGAGCAGTTCTTC
NA	NA	TRBV28	TRBJ2-1	16	CASSPREASGNNEQFF	TGTGCCAGCAGTCCTCGAGAGGCGTCGGGGAACAATGAGCAGTTCTTC
NA	once	TRBV28	TRBJ2-3	16	CASSHKTAMGTDTQYF	TGTGCCAGCAGTCACAAGACAGCAATGGGCACAGATACGCAGTATTTT
TRBD2	few	TRBV4-2	TRBJ2-2	17	CASSHSTSGGNTGELFF	TGTGCCAGCAGCCACTCCACTAGCGGGGGGAACACCGGGGAGCTGTTTTTT
NA	NA	TRBV27	TRBJ1-5	13	CASSWGFGQPQHF	TGTGCCAGCAGTTGGGGATTCGGTCAGCCCCAGCATTTT
NA	NA	TRBV4-1	TRBJ1-3	15	CASSQDGGAGNTIYF	TGCGCCAGCAGCCAAGATGGGGGAGCAGGAAACACCATATATTTT
TRBD2	NA	TRBV2	TRBJ2-3	15	CASSEAGLASDTQYF	TGTGCCAGCAGTGAAGCGGGACTAGCTTCCGATACGCAGTATTTT
TRBD1	NA	TRBV5-1	TRBJ1-4	16	CASSLDKTGGDEKLFF	TGCGCCAGCAGCTTGGACAAGACAGGGGGGGATGAAAAACTGTTTTTT
NA	NA	TRBV19	TRBJ1-5	16	CASSTSGGFGNQPQHF	TGTGCCAGTAGTACCTCTGGGGGATTCGGCAATCAGCCCCAGCATTTT
NA	NA	TRBV5-6	TRBJ2-7	13	CASSLSQDYEQYF	TGTGCCAGCAGCTTGTCGCAGGACTACGAGCAGTACTTC
NA	NA	TRBV7-8	TRBJ2-1	13	CASSPTQYNEQFF	TGTGCCAGCAGCCCAACACAGTACAATGAGCAGTTCTTC
TRBD1	NA	TRBV7-8	TRBJ2-7	14	CASSLGDRSDEQYF	TGTGCCAGCAGCTTAGGGGACAGATCGGACGAGCAGTACTTC
NA	NA	TRBV15	TRBJ2-6	17	CATSRGAGKTGANVLTF	TGTGCCACCAGCAGAGGGGCAGGGAAAACTGGGGCCAACGTCCTGACTTTC
TRBD2	NA	TRBV6-1	TRBJ2-1	14	CASRGREEVNEQFF	TGTGCCAGCAGGGGTCGGGAGGAGGTAAATGAGCAGTTCTTC
NA	NA	TRBV13	TRBJ2-1	13	CASSLYSEFEQFF	TGTGCCAGCAGCTTATACTCTGAGTTCGAGCAGTTCTTC
NA	NA	TRBV9	TRBJ1-1	18	CASSHSPQTGKGGTEAFF	TGTGCCAGCAGCCACTCTCCACAGACCGGGAAGGGGGGCACTGAAGCTTTCTTT
TRBD2	NA	TRBV5-6	TRBJ2-7	17	CASSLGLAGGDTYEQYF	TGTGCCAGCAGCTTGGGACTAGCGGGAGGCGATACCTACGAGCAGTACTTC
TRBD1	NA	TRBV25-1	TRBJ1-1	15	CASSETRGRDTEAFF	TGTGCCAGCAGTGAAACCAGGGGGCGAGACACTGAAGCTTTCTTT
NA	NA	TRBV9	TRBJ2-7	15	CASSATASTSYEQYF	TGTGCCAGCAGCGCGACGGCTAGCACATCCTACGAGCAGTACTTC
TRBD1	medium-sized	TRBV18	TRBJ1-4	17	CASSPEFEGATNEKLFF	TGTGCCAGCTCACCGGAATTCGAGGGGGCGACTAATGAAAAACTGTTTTTT
NA	NA	TRBV7-3	TRBJ2-1	15	CASSLKDSRYNEQFF	TGTGCCAGCAGCTTAAAGGACAGCAGATACAATGAGCAGTTCTTC